This T cell receptor beta chain was identified in a study of T cell changes during pregnancy in multiple sclerosis. TCRdb's copy holds only in-frame clones and misses some; the assay was immunoSEQ multiplex PCR. The sample contains some 40,000 clones, around 92% of which appear only once. The source material was CD4+ T cells from peripheral blood mononuclear cells, sampled after pregnancy. This receptor was taken from a female donor with multiple sclerosis, enrolled in a pregnancy study.

The CDR3, as DNA: TGCGCCAGCCGGACTAGCGGGCTGAACCAAGAGACCCAGTACTTC. Protein product: CASRTSGLNQETQYF. The gene calls are TRBV5-1 and TRBJ2-5; 11 bases are shared with TRBD2. Germline V gene data show CDR1 as SGHRS and CDR2 as YFSETQ. V lost 7 bases, J lost 0 bases, and 5 bases stayed unmatched. The CDR3 sequence is 15 residues long.